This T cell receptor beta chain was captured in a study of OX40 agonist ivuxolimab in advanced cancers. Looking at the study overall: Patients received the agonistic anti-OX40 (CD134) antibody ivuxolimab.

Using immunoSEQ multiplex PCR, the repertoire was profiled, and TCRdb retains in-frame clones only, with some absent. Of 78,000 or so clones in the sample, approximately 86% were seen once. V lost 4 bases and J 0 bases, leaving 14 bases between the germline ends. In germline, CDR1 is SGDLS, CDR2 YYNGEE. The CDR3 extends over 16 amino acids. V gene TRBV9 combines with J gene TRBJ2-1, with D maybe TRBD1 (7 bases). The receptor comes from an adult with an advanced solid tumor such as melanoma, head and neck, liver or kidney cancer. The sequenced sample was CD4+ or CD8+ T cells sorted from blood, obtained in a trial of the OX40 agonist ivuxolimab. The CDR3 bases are TGTGCCAGCAGCACGTCAGGGGGGCTCTCCTACAATGAGCAGTTCTTC. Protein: CASSTSGGLSYNEQFF.